The 15 T cell receptor beta chains reported below all come from one sample, sequenced in a study of T-cell memory formation after mild COVID-19. TCRdb fed the 5' RACE reads into MiXCR, producing one record per CDR3 protein. This sample has 150,000 to 200,000 distinct CDR3 sequences, with roughly 15% found just once. The sample was PBMCs or a T cell subset sorted from them (not recorded which). These receptors originate from an adult woman who had mild COVID-19 (a few samples of this study predate the infection). Cell type and time point are not known.

The chain recombines TRBV3-1 with TRBJ2-4; 7 bases match TRBD2. Trimming removed 4 bases from V and 0 bases from J; junction bases left unmatched: 12. Germline V gene lookup returns CDR1 LGHDT and CDR2 YNNKEL (reference sequence). The CDR3 length is 18 residues. The chain's CDR3 is CASSPGVLGGVAKNIQYF. The CDR3, as DNA: TGTGCCAGCAGCCCCGGCGTGTTGGGGGGGGTAGCCAAAAACATTCAGTACTTC. The entire variable domain, with the rest obtained from reference TRBV3-1 and TRBJ2-4, is as follows: DTAVSQTPKYLVTQMGNDKSIKCEQNLGHDTMYWYKQDSKKFLKIMFSYNNKELIINETVPNRFSPKSPDKAHLNLHINSLELGDSAVYFCASSPGVLGGVAKNIQYFGAGTRLSVL.

This clonotype was recorded a few times. The V call is TRBV10-3, the J call TRBJ1-6; D is undetermined. Germline loops: CDR1 ENHRY, CDR2 SYGVKD. Trimming left V 2 bases short and J 4 bases short, with 21 bases between. The CDR3 sequence is 19 residues long. DNA of the CDR3: TGTGCCATCAGTGAGGCTGCGGGGTCCGGCCTCCCATATAATTCACCCCTCCACTTT. Its translation: CAISEAAGSGLPYNSPLHF.

V is TRBV7-2 and J is TRBJ2-1; possible D gene TRBD1, 6 bases. V lost 2 bases to trimming and J lost 4 bases, with 15 bases between them. CDR1 is SGHTA and CDR2 is FQGNSA in the germline V gene. CDR3 length: 16 residues. The CDR3 DNA reads TGTGCCAGCAGCTTATCGGGTACAGGGCCTTACAATGAGCAGTTCTTC. Protein sequence: CASSLSGTGPYNEQFF.

This sequence joins TRBV7-2 and TRBJ2-2; 7 bases line up with TRBD1. Trimming cost V 4 bases and J 7 bases; bases outside gene matches: 6. The CDR3 totals 14 residues. CDR1 and CDR2 from the germline V gene are SGHTA and FQGNSA. CDR3 nucleotides: TGTGCCAGCAGCTCTATGACAGGGCTCGGGGAGCTGTTTTTT. Its protein is CASSSMTGLGELFF. The variable domain in full, with the rest retrieved from reference TRBV7-2 and TRBJ2-2, is GAGVSQSPSNKVTEKGKDVELRCDPISGHTALYWYRQSLGQGLEFLIYFQGNSAPDKSGLPSDRFSAERTGGSVSTLTIQRTQQEDSAVYLCASSSMTGLGELFFGEGSRLTVL.

This clonotype came up a few times. The chain has TRBV3-1 and TRBJ2-5; D not resolved. Germline CDR1 reads LGHDT; CDR2 reads YNNKEL (reference sequence). The CDR3 is made up of 14 amino acids. Trimming removed 1 base at V and 7 bases at J, with 13 bases between. CDR3 sequence reads: CASSQGEPDGTQYF. The DNA for the CDR3 is TGTGCCAGCAGCCAAGGAGAGCCGGACGGGACCCAGTACTTC.

This clonotype was picked up a small number of times. The gene calls are TRBV10-3 and TRBJ2-1, with 8 nucleotides matching TRBD2. This CDR3 has 14 residues. V lost 8 bases, J lost 9 bases, and 12 bases stayed unmatched. Germline V lookup: CDR1 ENHRY, CDR2 SYGVKD. Here the CDR3 reads CAIGSVGGGGEQFF. The CDR3 DNA sequence: TGTGCCATCGGGAGCGTCGGGGGGGGCGGTGAGCAGTTCTTC.

The sample holds a few counts of this clonotype. The rearrangement links TRBV4-1 to TRBJ1-5; D remains unclear. This CDR3 spans 14 amino acids. Per germline, CDR1 MGHRA and CDR2 YSYEKL. The V end was cut by 0 bases, the J end by 5 bases, with 8 bases between. For the CDR3, the DNA is TGCGCCAGCAGCCAAGAGCTCAGATATCAGCCCCAGCATTTT. This sequence encodes CASSQELRYQPQHF.

Only a few counts were recorded for this clonotype. J is TRBJ2-7 and V is TRBV12-3 or TRBV12-4; 7 nucleotides line up with TRBD1. With 4 bases clipped from V and 1 base from J, the junction kept 7 bases outside the gene matches. The CDR3 is 15 residues long. CDR3 in amino acids: CASSSSTGVSYEQYF. The CDR3 region has the DNA TGTGCCAGCAGTTCCTCTACAGGGGTTTCCTACGAGCAGTACTTC.

This clonotype was counted a few times. The chain recombines TRBV6-2 or TRBV6-3 with TRBJ2-2; 13 nucleotides align to TRBD2. CDR1 and CDR2 from the germline V gene are MNHEY and SVGEGT. Trimming removed 8 bases from V and 4 bases from J; junction bases left unmatched: 4. This CDR3 region has 15 residues. The CDR3 DNA reads as TGTGCCAGCGAACGACTAGCGGGAGGCACCGGGGAGCTGTTTTTT. It yields the protein CASERLAGGTGELFF.

CDR3 in amino acids: CASSLRSDDTDTQYF. The CDR3 nucleotides are TGTGCCAGCAGCTTAAGGTCGGACGACACAGATACGCAGTATTTT. The rearrangement joins TRBV11-2 to TRBJ2-3; no definite D call. The V gene's germline CDR1 is SGHAT and CDR2 FQNNGV. CDR3 size: 15 residues. V was clipped by 2 bases and J by 2 bases, with 11 bases between them.

The sample holds a few counts of this clonotype. The chain links TRBV27 to TRBJ2-6, with 7 bases identical to TRBD1. The germline CDR1 and CDR2 sequences are MNHEY and SMNVEV (reference sequence). This CDR3 spans 16 amino acids. After removal of 6 bases from V and 1 base from J, the junction contained 6 bases not matched to a gene. Here the CDR3 reads CASSLTGVSGANVLTF. DNA of the CDR3: TGTGCCAGCAGCCTTACAGGGGTGTCTGGGGCCAACGTCCTGACTTTC.

This clonotype has a handful of counts. The chain has TRBV20-1 and TRBJ2-6; D remains ambiguous. The V end was cut by 1 base, the J end by 0 bases, with 13 bases between. Germline lookup yields CDR1 DFQATT and CDR2 SNEGSKA (reference sequence). CDR3 size: 17 residues. The DNA of the CDR3 is TGCAGTGCTAGAGCGGTGGCTGTCTCCTCTGGGGCCAACGTCCTGACTTTC. It codes for CSARAVAVSSGANVLTF.

This clonotype came up a few times. The J gene is TRBJ2-4, the V gene TRBV7-9, with 7 positions matching TRBD1. J lost 0 bases, V lost 3 bases, and 8 bases had no gene match. The CDR3 has 17 residues. Germline lookup yields CDR1 SEHNR and CDR2 FQNEAQ (reference sequence). The DNA of the CDR3 is TGTGCCAGCAGCTTGTCGACAGGGAAGACAGCCAAAAACATTCAGTACTTC. Its protein is CASSLSTGKTAKNIQYF. Full variable domain (rest looked up from reference TRBV7-9 and TRBJ2-4): DTGVSQNPRHKITKRGQNVTFRCDPISEHNRLYWYRQTLGQGPEFLTYFQNEAQLEKSRLLSDRFSAERPKGSFSTLEIQRTEQGDSAMYLCASSLSTGKTAKNIQYFGAGTRLSVL.

The V and J genes are TRBV7-3 and TRBJ2-2; TRBD2 agrees at 12 bases. V was pared by 5 bases and J by 3 bases, with 7 bases of the junction left unmatched. The germline CDR1 and CDR2 sequences are SGHTA and FQGTGA. This CDR3 is built from 17 residues. The chain's CDR3 is CASSNGLAGPYTGELFF. CDR3 DNA sequence: TGTGCCAGCAGCAACGGACTAGCGGGGCCTTACACCGGGGAGCTGTTTTTT.

The genes are TRBV6-2 or TRBV6-3 and TRBJ2-1; TRBD1 might be the D (5 bases). Trimming stripped 7 bases from V and 4 bases from J, with 14 bases between. CDR3 length: 14 residues. From germline, CDR1 is MNHEY and CDR2 SVGEGT. The CDR3 sequence: CASIRAGQYNEQFF. The CDR3, as DNA: TGTGCCAGCATTAGGGCAGGGCAATACAATGAGCAGTTCTTC.